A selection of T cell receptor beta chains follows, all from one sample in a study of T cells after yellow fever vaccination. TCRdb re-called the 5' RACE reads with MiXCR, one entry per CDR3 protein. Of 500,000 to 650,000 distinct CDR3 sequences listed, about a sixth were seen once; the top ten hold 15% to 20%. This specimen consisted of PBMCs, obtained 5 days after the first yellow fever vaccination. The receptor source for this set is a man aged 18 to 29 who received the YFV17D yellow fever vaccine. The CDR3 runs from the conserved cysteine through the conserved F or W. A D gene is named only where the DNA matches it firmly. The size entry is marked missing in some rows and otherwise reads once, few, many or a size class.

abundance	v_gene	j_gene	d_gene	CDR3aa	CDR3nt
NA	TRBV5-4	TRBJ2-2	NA	CASSSDWAGELFF	TGTGCCAGCAGCTCGGACTGGGCCGGGGAGCTGTTTTTT
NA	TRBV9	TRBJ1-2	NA	CASSPSDRGHYGYTF	TGTGCCAGCAGCCCCAGTGACCGAGGTCACTATGGCTACACCTTC
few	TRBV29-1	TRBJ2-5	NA	CSPRGLGVQETQYF	TGCAGCCCCCGGGGACTTGGGGTTCAAGAGACCCAGTACTTC
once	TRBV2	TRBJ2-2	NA	CASSEWSTGELFF	TGTGCCAGCAGTGAATGGTCGACCGGGGAGCTGTTTTTT
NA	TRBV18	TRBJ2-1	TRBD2	CASSPQTSGAYNEQFF	TGTGCCAGCTCACCGCAAACTAGCGGGGCCTACAATGAGCAGTTCTTC
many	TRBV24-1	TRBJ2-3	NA	CATSDRQTDTQYF	TGTGCCACCAGTGATCGACAGACAGATACGCAGTATTTT
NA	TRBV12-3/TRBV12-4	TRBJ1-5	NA	CASHLEGSNQPQHF	TGTGCCAGCCATTTGGAGGGAAGCAATCAGCCCCAGCATTTT
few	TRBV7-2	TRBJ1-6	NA	CASRPTGRRGSPLHF	TGTGCCAGCAGACCCACAGGGCGAAGGGGGTCACCCCTCCACTTT
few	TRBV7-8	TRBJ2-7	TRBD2	CASSLLAGGLYEQYF	TGTGCCAGCAGCTTACTAGCGGGGGGCCTCTACGAGCAGTACTTC
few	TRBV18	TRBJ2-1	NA	CASSPTGPFRVEQFF	TGTGCCAGCTCCCCTACAGGCCCTTTCAGGGTTGAGCAGTTCTTC